These T cell receptor beta chains were read from a single sample in a study of cytomegalovirus exposure and HLA in healthy donors. Using immunoSEQ multiplex PCR, the repertoire was profiled, and TCRdb retains in-frame clones only, with some absent. The table shows 150,000 to 200,000 clones, with about 80% occurring only once. The sequenced sample was PBMCs. Receptor source: a man younger than 35 in good health and CMV-seropositive. The CDR3 runs from the conserved cysteine through the conserved F or W. Fields, in order: V gene, D gene, J gene, clone size, CDR3 DNA, CDR3 protein. The D gene is left open where the match is weak. A clone size is listed for some rows: how often the clone was seen (once, few, many), or a class if it is expanded.

TRBV5-1	NA	TRBJ2-3	NA	TGCGCCAGCAGCTTGGTGGGCGTGAGCACAGATACGCAGTATTTT	CASSLVGVSTDTQYF
TRBV5-6	NA	TRBJ2-5	NA	TGTGCCAGCAGCTTTTTTGGCGGTGAGCAGTACTTC	CASSFFGGEQYF
TRBV19	TRBD2	TRBJ2-7	NA	TGTGCCAGTAGTTCTCGCCCAACCGGCACTAGCGGGACCTACGAGCAGTACTTC	CASSSRPTGTSGTYEQYF
TRBV5-5	NA	TRBJ1-2	NA	TGTGCCAGCAGCTTCCGGGGACTTCCTACGAACTATGGCTACACCTTC	CASSFRGLPTNYGYTF
TRBV5-4	NA	TRBJ2-3	NA	TGTGCCAGCAGCGTAGACATCACAGATACGCAGTATTTT	CASSVDITDTQYF
TRBV4-1	TRBD2	TRBJ2-1	NA	TGCGCCAGCAGCCAACCTCTAGCGGGAGGGCTTGAGCAGTTCTTC	CASSQPLAGGLEQFF
TRBV2	NA	TRBJ2-7	NA	TGTGCCAGCAGGGCAGGTCAAAGGGAGCAGTACTTC	CASRAGQREQYF
TRBV5-3	NA	TRBJ2-3	NA	TGTGCCAGAAATAATAACCGGGACTGCACAGATACGCAGTATTTT	CARNNNRDCTDTQYF
TRBV13	TRBD2	TRBJ2-5	NA	TGTGCCAGCAGCTTAGTGCAGCGGGAGAGGATAGAGACCCAGTACTTC	CASSLVQRERIETQYF
TRBV5-5	TRBD1	TRBJ1-2	NA	TGTGCCAGCACCTATACTCCGGACAGGGTGCCCCTCTATGGCTACACCTTC	CASTYTPDRVPLYGYTF
TRBV12-5	TRBD1	TRBJ2-3	NA	TGTGCTAGTGGTTTGGGGGACAGGGGATCCACAGATACGCAGTATTTT	CASGLGDRGSTDTQYF
TRBV15	NA	TRBJ1-1	once	TGTGCCACCAGCAGAGTGGGAGGACCAGCTTTTCCGAACACTGAAGCTTTCTTT	CATSRVGGPAFPNTEAFF
TRBV6-5	NA	TRBJ1-5	once	TGTGCCAGCAGTTCTGCTAGCTATAGCAATCAGCCCCAGCATTTT	CASSSASYSNQPQHF
TRBV7-3	NA	TRBJ2-2	NA	TGTGCCAGCAGCTTAACCGGCACCGGGGAGCTGTTTTTT	CASSLTGTGELFF
TRBV7-8	TRBD2	TRBJ2-7	NA	TGTGCCAGCAGCTTAGGGACTAGCGAAATAATAGCCTACGAGCAGTACTTC	CASSLGTSEIIAYEQYF
TRBV7-9	TRBD1	TRBJ1-1	NA	TGTGCCAGCAGCTTAGGGGGACAGGTTGAAGCTTTCTTT	CASSLGGQVEAFF
TRBV30	TRBD2	TRBJ2-3	NA	TGTGCCTGGAGTGCTGGACTAGCGGGGACAGATACGCAGTATTTT	CAWSAGLAGTDTQYF
TRBV12-5	TRBD1	TRBJ2-1	NA	TGTGCTAGTGCCACACCGGGACAGGGGGCCAATGAGCAGTTCTTC	CASATPGQGANEQFF
TRBV5-4	NA	TRBJ2-1	NA	TGTGCCAGCAGCTTGGACGGGGGTTTTGATGAGCAGTTCTTC	CASSLDGGFDEQFF
TRBV9	TRBD2	TRBJ2-7	NA	TGTGCCAGCAGCGTAGTCCCTAGCGGGGGAGCTTACGAGCAGTACTTC	CASSVVPSGGAYEQYF
TRBV6-5	TRBD1	TRBJ1-1	NA	TGTGCCAGCAGTTTTCGGGACAGGGGGTCTGAAGCTTTCTTT	CASSFRDRGSEAFF
TRBV7-9	NA	TRBJ2-7	NA	TGTGCCAGCAGCGGACGGGAGTCCTACGAGCAGTACTTC	CASSGRESYEQYF
TRBV10-1	NA	TRBJ2-7	NA	TGCGCCAGCAGTGATTGGGGGCGAGAGCAGTACTTC	CASSDWGREQYF
TRBV7-9	TRBD1	TRBJ1-6	NA	TGTGCCAGCAGCTTGACAGGGGGCTCGAATTCACCCCTCCACTTT	CASSLTGGSNSPLHF
TRBV7-2	TRBD2	TRBJ2-1	NA	TGTGCCAGCAGCCTTCAGCGGGGTTACAATGAGCAGTTCTTC	CASSLQRGYNEQFF
TRBV19	NA	TRBJ2-3	NA	TGTGCCAGTAGTATCGGGGATACGCAGTATTTT	CASSIGDTQYF
TRBV7-2	TRBD2	TRBJ2-7	NA	TGTGCCAGCAGCTTATCGACTAGCGGGATCTACGAGCAGTACTTC	CASSLSTSGIYEQYF
TRBV9	TRBD1	TRBJ1-1	once	TGTGCCAGCAGCGTAGTAATGACAGGGGATGAAGCTTTCTTT	CASSVVMTGDEAFF
TRBV6-1	NA	TRBJ2-5	NA	TGTGCCAGCAGTGACGGAGGAGGCAGACAAGAGACCCAGTACTTC	CASSDGGGRQETQYF
TRBV9	NA	TRBJ1-6	NA	TGTGCCAGCAGCGTAGAGCTTAATTCACCCCTCCACTTT	CASSVELNSPLHF
TRBV6-5	NA	TRBJ2-7	NA	TGTGCCAGCAGTTACTCGAGCAGGGTCGACGAGCAGTACTTC	CASSYSSRVDEQYF
TRBV30	NA	TRBJ1-5	NA	TGTGCCTGGAGTGTACTCTACAGACCCTATAGCAATCAGCCCCAGCATTTT	CAWSVLYRPYSNQPQHF
TRBV19	TRBD1	TRBJ2-7	NA	TGTCCGGGACAGGGGGCACCGACCCTCTACGAGCAGTACTTC	CPGQGAPTLYEQYF
TRBV11-2	TRBD1	TRBJ2-7	NA	TGTGCCAGCAGCTTCCGGGACAGGGGTTACGAGCAGTACTTC	CASSFRDRGYEQYF
TRBV18	TRBD1	TRBJ1-1	NA	TGTGCCAGCTCAACAAATACAGGGGATAACACTGAAGCTTTCTTT	CASSTNTGDNTEAFF
TRBV29-1	TRBD2	TRBJ2-1	NA	TGCAGCGTTAGGAGCGGGAGGTCTTACAATGAGCAGTTCTTC	CSVRSGRSYNEQFF
TRBV27	NA	TRBJ2-3	once	TGTGCCAGCAGTTGGAGACGCCCCAGCACAGATACGCAGTATTTT	CASSWRRPSTDTQYF
TRBV9	NA	TRBJ2-3	NA	TGTGCCAGCAGCGTAACAGGGATCACAGATACGCAGTATTTT	CASSVTGITDTQYF
TRBV5-1	TRBD1	TRBJ2-3	few	TGCGCCAGCAGCGCCCGGACAGGGAGGATCTCTAGCACAGATACGCAGTATTTT	CASSARTGRISSTDTQYF
TRBV19	TRBD2	TRBJ2-3	few	TGTGCCAGTAGTAAGGGGACTAGCTGGCACACAGATACGCAGTATTTT	CASSKGTSWHTDTQYF
TRBV2	NA	TRBJ1-1	once	NA	CASALDKTLKLSLDKAPDPPEAFF
TRBV7-8	TRBD2	TRBJ2-2	NA	TGTGCCAGCAGGTTGACTAGCGGGGGAACCGGGGAGCTGTTTTTT	CASRLTSGGTGELFF